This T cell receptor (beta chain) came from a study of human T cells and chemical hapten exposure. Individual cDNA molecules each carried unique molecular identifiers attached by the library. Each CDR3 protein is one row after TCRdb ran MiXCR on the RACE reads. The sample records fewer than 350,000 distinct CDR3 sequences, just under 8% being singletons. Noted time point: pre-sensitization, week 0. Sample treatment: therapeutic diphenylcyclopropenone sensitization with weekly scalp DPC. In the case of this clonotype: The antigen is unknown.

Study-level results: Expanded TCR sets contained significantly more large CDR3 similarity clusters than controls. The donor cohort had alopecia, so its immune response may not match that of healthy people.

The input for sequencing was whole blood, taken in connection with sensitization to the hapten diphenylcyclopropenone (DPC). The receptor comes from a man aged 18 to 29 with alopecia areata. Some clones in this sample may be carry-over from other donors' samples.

The CDR3 here is CASRPMNTEAFF. DNA of the CDR3: TGTGCCAGCAGGCCAATGAACACTGAAGCTTTCTTT. This chain joins TRBV7-9 and TRBJ1-1; no clear D. The CDR3 spans 12 residues. The V end lost 6 bases, the J end lost 0 bases, and 5 bases lay between the germline ends. Germline V gene lookup returns CDR1 SEHNR and CDR2 FQNEAQ (reference sequence).